This T cell receptor beta chain was sequenced in a study of identical twins. For this clonotype: Its antigen is not known.

The CDR3 runs 15 residues. With 5 bases removed from V and 3 bases from J, the gap between germline ends came to 17 bases. From the 5' RACE reads, TCRdb called clonotypes with MiXCR, one entry per CDR3 protein. The sample records approximately 410,000 distinct CDR3 sequences, about 18% being singletons. Overall study results and limits: Invariant MAIT and iNKT cells could partly confound zero-insertion analyses. Shared out-of-frame alpha sequences (those common to twins) showed excess low generation probability. Conclusions were drawn cross-sectionally by statistical analysis, without following the same donors. Models predicted less out-of-frame TCR alpha sharing in monozygotic twins than was found.

Specimen: naive T cells sorted from blood. This TCR came from a man aged 45-65 years in good health. The chain uses TRBV12-3 or TRBV12-4 and TRBJ2-7, with a tentative D call TRBD1 (6 bases). CDR3 bases: TGTGCCAGCAGTCCAAACAGGGCTGGGAACTACGAGCAGTACTTC. The encoded protein is CASSPNRAGNYEQYF.